Listed here are 30 T cell receptor beta chains from one sample, sequenced in a study of cytomegalovirus exposure and HLA in healthy donors. PCR primers comprised 60 Vbeta and 13 Jbeta primers. Method: immunoSEQ multiplex PCR; TCRdb's copy keeps in-frame clones and lacks some. Found here are 150,000 to 200,000 clones, around three quarters of them singletons; the top ten hold around 1.9%. Sequencing was carried out using PBMCs. The receptors derive from a man aged 30 to 39 in good health and CMV-seronegative.

V is TRBV9 and J is TRBJ2-1; D is uncertain. The germline gives CDR1 SGDLS, CDR2 YYNGEE. This CDR3 has 14 amino acids. V was clipped by 0 bases and J by 5 bases, with 9 bases between them. The CDR3 region is CASSVDGFNNEQFF. The CDR3 DNA reads TGTGCCAGCAGCGTAGACGGGTTTAACAATGAGCAGTTCTTC. Complete variable domain (other parts from reference TRBV9 and TRBJ2-1): DSGVTQTPKHLITATGQRVTLRCSPRSGDLSVYWYQQSLDQGLQFLIQYYNGEERAKGNILERFSAQQFPDLHSELNLSSLELGDSALYFCASSVDGFNNEQFFGPGTRLTVL.

The chain uses TRBV28 and TRBJ2-3; 10 bases agree with TRBD2. The CDR3 has 18 amino acids. Unmatched junction bases numbered 9, after V lost 1 base and J lost 2 bases. From germline, CDR1 is MDHEN and CDR2 SYDVKM. In nucleotides, the CDR3 is TGTGCCAGCAGTTTATCCCTAGCGGGAGCCCCTGACACAGATACGCAGTATTTT. Its protein is CASSLSLAGAPDTDTQYF.

J is TRBJ2-1 and V is TRBV7-9; 7 positions match TRBD2. V was pared by 5 bases and J by 2 bases, with 6 bases of the junction left unmatched. Germline V gene data show CDR1 as SEHNR and CDR2 as FQNEAQ (reference sequence). The CDR3 sequence is 15 residues long. The CDR3 spells CASSTGTTPYNEQFF. The CDR3 DNA follows: TGTGCCAGCAGCACCGGGACTACCCCCTACAATGAGCAGTTCTTC.

The chain has TRBV5-1 and TRBJ1-2, with a weak D call TRBD1 (6 bases). The germline CDR1 and CDR2 sequences are SGHRS and YFSETQ. This CDR3 is built from 14 residues. V was cut by 0 bases and J by 7 bases, with 13 bases left in between. CDR3 in DNA: TGCGCCAGCAGCTTGGACAGAGGGGGTGGTGGCTACACCTTC. Residues: CASSLDRGGGGYTF.

J is TRBJ1-1 and V is TRBV28; D is ambiguous. CDR3 size: 13 residues. Germline CDR1 reads MDHEN; CDR2 reads SYDVKM. The germline V and J ends were trimmed by 4 bases and 0 bases, with 6 bases remaining between them. CDR3 in amino acids: CASSSRLNTEAFF. The CDR3 coding sequence is TGTGCCAGCAGTTCTAGGTTGAACACTGAAGCTTTCTTT.

The chain is built from TRBV10-3 and TRBJ2-5; 7 bases map to TRBD2. Germline values: CDR1 ENHRY, CDR2 SYGVKD. The V and J ends lost 0 bases and 4 bases, in that order; junction bases with no gene match: 8. The CDR3 has 16 amino acids. CDR3 bases: TGTGCCATCAGTGAGTCTGCGGGAGTGGGGACAGAGACCCAGTACTTC. It yields the protein CAISESAGVGTETQYF.

The chain joins TRBV6-4 to TRBJ2-3, with 10 nucleotides matching TRBD2. Trimming cost V 5 bases and J 4 bases; bases outside gene matches: 9. Per the germline V gene, CDR1 is MRHNA and CDR2 is SNTAGT. This CDR3 region has 16 residues. This CDR3 reads CASSKTGTSEADTQYF. In DNA form, the CDR3 reads TGTGCCAGCAGTAAAACCGGGACTAGCGAGGCAGATACGCAGTATTTT.

The CDR3 coding sequence is TGTGCCAGCAGCCCGTCAGGGGGTTGGACCTACGAGCAGTACTTC. Its translation: CASSPSGGWTYEQYF. V and J are TRBV5-5 and TRBJ2-7; 7 nucleotides match TRBD1. The length of the CDR3 is 15 residues. J gave up 2 bases and V 4 bases, and 9 bases lay outside the gene matches. Germline CDR1 SGHKS, CDR2 YYEKEE (reference sequence).

In DNA form, the CDR3 reads TGTGCCAGCAGTTACCAGGTGAACACTGAAGCTTTCTTT. It yields the protein CASSYQVNTEAFF. V is TRBV27 and J is TRBJ1-1; D not certain. With 4 bases removed from V and 0 bases from J, the gap between germline ends came to 6 bases. CDR1 is MNHEY and CDR2 is SMNVEV in the germline V gene (reference sequence). This CDR3 comprises 13 residues.

This chain uses TRBV23-1 with TRBJ1-5, with TRBD1 matching 12 bases. TRBV23-1 is an ORF, with its function uncertain. J lost 6 bases, V lost 8 bases, and 11 bases had no gene match. The CDR3 is 16 amino acids. The CDR3 nucleotides read TGCGCCAGCCAGGTTACGGGACAGGGGGCAGGTCAGCCCCAGCATTTT. Translated, it gives CASQVTGQGAGQPQHF.

This rearrangement joins TRBV11-2 to TRBJ2-3; 11 bases are shared with TRBD2. This CDR3 spans 17 amino acids. Germline CDR1 reads SGHAT; CDR2 reads FQNNGV. Trimming at V came to 5 bases and at J to 3 bases, leaving 10 bases not matched to a gene. The CDR3 protein is CASSPKLLAGVTDTQYF. DNA of the CDR3: TGTGCCAGCAGCCCTAAGCTACTAGCGGGAGTGACAGATACGCAGTATTTT.

The chain recombines TRBV25-1 with TRBJ1-1; D is perhaps TRBD1 (5 bases). V was clipped by 1 base and J by 4 bases, with 7 bases between them. CDR1 is MGHDK and CDR2 is SYGVNS in the germline V gene. CDR3 length equals 13 residues. In DNA form, the CDR3 reads TGTGCCAGCAGTGAATCTAGGGGCACTGAAGCTTTCTTT. This codes for CASSESRGTEAFF.

The V call is TRBV25-1, the J call TRBJ2-7, with D possibly matching TRBD1 (8 bases). Germline V gives CDR1 MGHDK, CDR2 SYGVNS. V was trimmed by 8 bases and J by 4 bases, leaving 18 bases between them. The CDR3 covers 14 residues. CDR3: CASSRGQGAYEQYF. DNA of the CDR3: TGTGCCAGCTCGCGGGGGCAGGGGGCTTACGAGCAGTACTTC.

This sequence joins TRBV4-2 and TRBJ2-3; TRBD2 matches at 11 bases. The J segment lost 4 bases and the V segment lost 3 bases, leaving 12 bases of the junction unmatched. Germline values: CDR1 LGHNA, CDR2 YNFKEQ. The CDR3 consists of 18 residues. The CDR3 region has the DNA TGTGCCAGCAGCCAGGAACCAAAACTAGCGGGAGCCGCAGATACGCAGTATTTT. Translated, it gives CASSQEPKLAGAADTQYF.

The chain is built from TRBV25-1 and TRBJ2-2, with a possible D match to TRBD1 (6 bases). This CDR3 is built from 15 residues. CDR1 is MGHDK and CDR2 is SYGVNS in the germline V gene. Trimming cost V 4 bases and J 3 bases, with 12 bases left between them. Here the CDR3 reads CASSGPDRYTGELFF. The DNA for the CDR3 is TGTGCCAGCAGTGGCCCGGACAGATACACCGGGGAGCTGTTTTTT.

The rearrangement joins TRBV27 to TRBJ1-5, with TRBD1 as a possible D gene (5 bases). V lost 3 bases and J lost 7, with 13 bases in between. CDR1 MNHEY and CDR2 SMNVEV come from the germline V gene (reference sequence). The CDR3 consists of 14 residues. Here the CDR3 DNA reads TGTGCCAGCAGTTTCGGGCAGGGCCTGCAGCCCCAGCATTTT. It encodes CASSFGQGLQPQHF.

The chain uses TRBV25-1 and TRBJ2-7; possible D gene TRBD1, 6 bases. Between the trimmed V and J ends, which lost 4 bases and 4 bases, there was a span of 20 bases. CDR1 and CDR2 from the germline V gene are MGHDK and SYGVNS. This CDR3 contains 16 residues. CDR3 sequence reads: CASSVGVGRGKYEQYF. The DNA of the CDR3 is TGTGCCAGCAGTGTGGGGGTTGGCAGGGGAAAATACGAGCAGTACTTC.

This clone has a handful of counts. This chain uses TRBV6-5 with TRBJ1-5, with 7 nucleotides matching TRBD1. With 6 bases clipped from V and 7 bases from J, the junction kept 12 bases outside the gene matches. Looked up from germline, CDR1 is MNHEY and CDR2 is SVGAGI. This CDR3 has 15 amino acids. CDR3 in DNA: TGTGCCAGCAGACCCAAGACAGGGAACGGCCAGCCCCAGCATTTT. This codes for CASRPKTGNGQPQHF.

The chain employs TRBV7-3 and TRBJ2-2; TRBD2 aligns across 7 bases. V lost 0 bases, J lost 4 bases, and 8 bases stayed unmatched. The CDR3 spans 17 residues. Per the germline V gene, CDR1 is SGHTA and CDR2 is FQGTGA. The CDR3 DNA reads as TGTGCCAGCAGCTTAACGTATGCGGGAGCGGGCACCGGGGAGCTGTTTTTT. Amino acid sequence: CASSLTYAGAGTGELFF. Supplemented by reference TRBV7-3 and TRBJ2-2, the full variable domain reads GAGVSQTPSNKVTEKGKYVELRCDPISGHTALYWYRQSLGQGPEFLIYFQGTGAADDSGLPNDRFFAVRPEGSVSTLKIQRTERGDSAVYLCASSLTYAGAGTGELFFGEGSRLTVL.

This clone was counted a few times. This rearrangement joins TRBV5-1 to TRBJ2-7; 9 bases line up with TRBD1. Germline CDR1 SGHRS, CDR2 YFSETQ. The J segment lost 2 bases and the V segment lost 4 bases, leaving 4 bases of the junction unmatched. This CDR3 comprises 14 residues. The CDR3 sequence is CASSMGTGTYEQYF. The CDR3 DNA reads as TGCGCCAGCAGCATGGGGACAGGGACCTACGAGCAGTACTTC.

This sequence joins TRBV19 and TRBJ1-4, with 7 bases that match TRBD1. Germline lookup yields CDR1 LNHDA and CDR2 SQIVND (reference sequence). The CDR3 covers 15 residues. V lost 3 bases and J lost 5; bases outside the gene matches: 6. CDR3 in DNA: TGTGCCAGTAGTATCGGGGGACAGCAAAATGAAAAACTGTTTTTT. Translating it yields CASSIGGQQNEKLFF.

The V call is TRBV5-1, the J call TRBJ1-4, with a possible D match to TRBD1 (6 bases). Germline V CDR1 and CDR2: SGHRS, YFSETQ. This CDR3 is built from 16 residues. The V and J ends lost 4 bases and 9 bases respectively, with 22 bases between them. The CDR3 sequence is CASSLETGQANQKLFF. CDR3 bases: TGCGCCAGCAGCCTGGAAACAGGGCAAGCAAACCAAAAACTGTTTTTT.

The chain is built from TRBV9 and TRBJ2-2; possible D gene TRBD2, 5 bases. Trimming took off 0 bases at V and 6 bases at J, with 12 bases between the two ends. The germline V gene has CDR1 SGDLS and CDR2 YYNGEE. CDR3 length: 15 residues. In DNA form, the CDR3 reads TGTGCCAGCAGCGTAGGGGCTAGCTCCCCCGGGGAGCTGTTTTTT. Protein: CASSVGASSPGELFF. Based on the CDR3 plus reference TRBV9 and TRBJ2-2, the full variable domain is DSGVTQTPKHLITATGQRVTLRCSPRSGDLSVYWYQQSLDQGLQFLIQYYNGEERAKGNILERFSAQQFPDLHSELNLSSLELGDSALYFCASSVGASSPGELFFGEGSRLTVL.

The table lists this clone with a few counts. The chain joins TRBV6-5 to TRBJ2-6; a possible D gene is TRBD1 (5 bases). V lost 6 bases, J lost 0 bases, and 9 bases lay in between. CDR1 is MNHEY and CDR2 is SVGAGI in the germline V gene. The CDR3 is made up of 15 amino acids. The CDR3 coding sequence is TGTGCCAGCAGCGAACAGGACTCTGGGGCCAACGTCCTGACTTTC. This encodes CASSEQDSGANVLTF.

This clone has just a few counts. The CDR3 reads CASNGGRREWNEQFF. The CDR3 nucleotides are TGTGCCAGCAACGGGGGTCGGCGGGAGTGGAATGAGCAGTTCTTC. This chain links TRBV9 with TRBJ2-1, with 7 bases matching TRBD2. The length of the CDR3 is 15 residues. After removal of 6 bases from V and 7 bases from J, the junction contained 13 bases not matched to a gene. The germline gives CDR1 SGDLS, CDR2 YYNGEE.

The chain recombines TRBV4-1 with TRBJ1-5, with 8 nucleotides matching TRBD1. CDR3 length equals 17 residues. Germline V CDR1 and CDR2: MGHRA, YSYEKL. Losses at the gene ends were 2 bases for V and 6 bases for J; bases not matched to a gene: 12. CDR3 sequence: CASSQPPRTGYRQPQHF. Written as DNA, the CDR3 is TGCGCCAGCAGCCAACCCCCCCGGACAGGGTATCGTCAGCCCCAGCATTTT.

This sequence joins TRBV28 and TRBJ1-5; tentative D call: TRBD1 (6 bases). Looked up from germline, CDR1 is MDHEN and CDR2 is SYDVKM. With 2 bases removed from V and 6 bases from J, the gap between germline ends came to 8 bases. CDR3 size: 13 residues. Written as DNA, the CDR3 is TGTGCCAGCAGTTTACAGGGGACTCAGCCCCAGCATTTT. Its translation: CASSLQGTQPQHF.

This chain links TRBV5-1 with TRBJ2-3, with D unclear. The V end lost 0 bases, the J end lost 2 bases, and 7 bases lay between the germline ends. The CDR3 runs to 14 residues. From germline, CDR1 is SGHRS and CDR2 YFSETQ. The CDR3 sequence is CASSLGHLTDTQYF. CDR3 nucleotide sequence: TGCGCCAGCAGCTTGGGACATCTCACAGATACGCAGTATTTT.

This chain links TRBV5-4 with TRBJ2-5; 11 nucleotides agree with TRBD1. The CDR3 has 15 amino acids. Germline CDR1 and CDR2: SGHNT and YYREEE (reference sequence). The J segment lost 5 bases and the V segment lost 4 bases, leaving 7 bases of the junction unmatched. The CDR3 DNA follows: TGTGCCAGCAGCCGATGGACAGGGGGCGAGGAGACCCAGTACTTC. Its protein product is CASSRWTGGEETQYF.

The V call is TRBV10-1, the J call TRBJ2-3, with 11 bases identical to TRBD2. The CDR3 consists of 17 residues. V trimming: 0 bases; J trimming: 1 base; junction bases outside the gene matches: 3. Germline V gene sequence: CDR1 WNHNN, CDR2 SYGVQD (reference sequence). The CDR3 DNA follows: TGCGCCAGCAGTGAGTCATTGGGACTAGCGGGCACAGATACGCAGTATTTT. Its translation: CASSESLGLAGTDTQYF.